This TCR beta chain was recovered during a study of blood T cell repertoires in COVID-19. Overall study: Sample material is recorded as cDNA or gDNA derived from T cells, B-cell-depleted T cells, or PBMCs.

V was shortened by 4 bases and J by 4 bases, with 8 bases between the two germline ends. CDR1 and CDR2 from the germline V gene are SGHDT and YYEEEE. The CDR3 covers 12 residues. Profiled with immunoSEQ multiplex PCR; TCRdb holds only in-frame clones, not every one. The table shows approximately 390,000 clones, with 80% to 90% occurring only once. This clone has just one count. Symptom resolution, clearance, or two negative PCRs marked the recovered donors of Cohort 3. This receptor was obtained from a woman between 50 and 59 years old who had recovered from COVID-19. The rearrangement uses TRBV5-6 and TRBJ1-2; D not resolved. The sequencing sample was made of PBMCs or T cells enriched from blood (not recorded which). CDR3 sequence reads: CASSLGGYGYTF. CDR3 sequence (DNA): TGTGCCAGCAGCCTGGGCGGCTATGGCTACACCTTC.